This T cell receptor beta chain was obtained from a study of T cells in narcolepsy. CDR1 and CDR2 (germline): MNHNY, SVGAGI (reference sequence). After removal of 4 bases from V and 1 base from J, the junction contained 1 base not matched to a gene. The CDR3 totals 14 residues. Profiled with immunoSEQ multiplex PCR; TCRdb holds only in-frame clones, not every one. The sample consists of tens of thousands of clones, about 81% of them appearing once. Source material: CD45RA- memory CD4+ T cells from PBMCs. The genes are TRBV6-6 and TRBJ1-5; 7 bases fit TRBD1. This receptor was taken from a human donor with narcolepsy. CDR3 coding DNA: TGTGCCAGCAGTTCAGGGGGGAGCAATCAGCCCCAGCATTTT. Residues: CASSSGGSNQPQHF.